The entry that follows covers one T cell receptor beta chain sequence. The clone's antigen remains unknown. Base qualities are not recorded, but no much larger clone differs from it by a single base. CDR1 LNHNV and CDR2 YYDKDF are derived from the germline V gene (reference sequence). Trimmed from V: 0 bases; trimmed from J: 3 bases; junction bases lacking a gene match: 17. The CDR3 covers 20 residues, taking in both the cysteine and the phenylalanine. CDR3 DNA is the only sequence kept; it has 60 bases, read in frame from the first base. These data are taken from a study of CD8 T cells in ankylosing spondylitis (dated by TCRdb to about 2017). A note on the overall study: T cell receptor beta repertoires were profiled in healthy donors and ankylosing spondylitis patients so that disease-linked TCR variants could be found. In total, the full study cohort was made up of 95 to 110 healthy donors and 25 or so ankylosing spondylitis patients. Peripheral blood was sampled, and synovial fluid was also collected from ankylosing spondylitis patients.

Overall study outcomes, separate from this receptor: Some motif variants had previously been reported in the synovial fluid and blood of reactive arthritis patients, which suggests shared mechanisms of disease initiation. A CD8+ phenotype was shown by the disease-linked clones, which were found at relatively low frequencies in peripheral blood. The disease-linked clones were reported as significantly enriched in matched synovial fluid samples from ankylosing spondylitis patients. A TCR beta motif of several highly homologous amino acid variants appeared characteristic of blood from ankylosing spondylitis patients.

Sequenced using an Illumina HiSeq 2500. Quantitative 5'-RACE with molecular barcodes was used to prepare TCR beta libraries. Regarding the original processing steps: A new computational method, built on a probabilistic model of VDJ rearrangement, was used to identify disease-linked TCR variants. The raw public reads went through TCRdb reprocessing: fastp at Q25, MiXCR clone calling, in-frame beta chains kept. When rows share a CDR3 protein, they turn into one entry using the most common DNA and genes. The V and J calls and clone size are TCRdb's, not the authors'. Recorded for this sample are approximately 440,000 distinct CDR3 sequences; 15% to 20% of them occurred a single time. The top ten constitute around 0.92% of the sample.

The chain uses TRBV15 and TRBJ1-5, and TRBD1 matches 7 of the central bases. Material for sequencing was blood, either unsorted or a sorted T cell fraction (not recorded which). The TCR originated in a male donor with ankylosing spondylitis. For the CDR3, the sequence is CATSRDPRQGRWSYNQPQHF. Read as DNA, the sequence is TGTGCCACCAGCAGAGATCCCCGACAGGGCCGGTGGTCATACAATCAGCCCCAGCATTTT.